Listed here is a single T cell receptor beta chain. Its antigen is not identified. Germline V gene lookup returns CDR1 DFQATT and CDR2 SNEGSKA (reference sequence). CDR3 length: 14 residues. This record belongs to a study of monozygotic twins with inflammatory bowel disease. General study findings and limits: Concordance status among twins (concordant versus discordant) showed no link to repertoire similarity, possibly from limited power. Against healthy co-twins, IBD patients had lower TCRbeta diversity (measured by inverse Simpson).

TCRdb re-called the 5' RACE reads; every CDR3 protein appears as one record, without DNA. This sample contains roughly 160,000 distinct CDR3 sequences. The rearrangement links TRBV20-1 to TRBJ2-2; TCRdb calls TRBD1, which cannot be checked without DNA. The specimen was blood. The source of this sequence is a human donor with ulcerative colitis or Crohn's disease, or a healthy co-twin of an affected twin (not recorded which). The CDR3: CSAKGGRDTGELFF.